This entry describes one T cell receptor beta chain. Its antigen is as yet unknown. The germline CDR1 and CDR2 sequences are MDHEN and SYDVKM. The CDR3 length is 15 residues. cDNA libraries for TRB were generated by 5' RACE incorporating UMI labels. For each CDR3 protein, TCRdb gives one entry from its re-call of the 5' RACE reads, without DNA. This repertoire includes 50,000 to 70,000 distinct CDR3 sequences. This sample was included in a study of CXCR3-negative and CXCR3-positive naive CD8 T cells. Study-level background: For each library, about 1.5 +/- 0.3 million TRB reads were obtained, 130 million to 150 million in total.

Study conclusions and caveats: Researchers report CXCR3 expression partially decreased after cryopreservation, with fresh PBMCs used in most assays. Memory cells differed in TRBV-TRBJ usage, but naive CXCR3-negative and CXCR3-positive cells had similar usage. CXCR3-negative naive cells had less hydrophobic TRB CDR3s than did CXCR3-positive naive cells.

The receptor was derived from a human donor in good health. Some clones in this sample may be carry-over from other donors' samples. This rearrangement joins TRBV28 to TRBJ2-1; TCRdb's D gene call, TRBD1, goes unchecked for lack of DNA. Sequencing was done on a sample of naive CXCR3+ CD8+ T cells from blood. Subset meaning: CD45RO-CCR7+CD27+CD95- naive CD8+ T cells expressing CXCR3 (TNR3+). The CDR3 spells CASSWDRLSYNEQFF.